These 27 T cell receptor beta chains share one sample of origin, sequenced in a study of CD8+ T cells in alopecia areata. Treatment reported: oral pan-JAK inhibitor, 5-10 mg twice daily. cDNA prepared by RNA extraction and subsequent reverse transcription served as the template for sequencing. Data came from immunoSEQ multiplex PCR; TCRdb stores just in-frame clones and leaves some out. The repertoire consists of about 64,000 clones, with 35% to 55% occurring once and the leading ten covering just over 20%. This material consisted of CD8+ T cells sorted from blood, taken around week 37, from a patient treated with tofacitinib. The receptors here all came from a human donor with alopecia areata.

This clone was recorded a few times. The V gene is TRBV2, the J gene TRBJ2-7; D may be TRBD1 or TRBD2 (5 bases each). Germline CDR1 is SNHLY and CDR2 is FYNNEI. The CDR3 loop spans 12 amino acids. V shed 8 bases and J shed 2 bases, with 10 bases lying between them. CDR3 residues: CASEGQTYEQYF. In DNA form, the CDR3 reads TGTGCCAGCGAGGGGCAAACCTACGAGCAGTACTTC.

The CDR3 loop is CACGVRFRANVLTF. In DNA form, the CDR3 reads TGTGCCTGCGGGGTCCGGTTTAGGGCCAACGTCCTGACTTTC. The chain employs TRBV7-9 and TRBJ2-6, with D perhaps matching TRBD2 (6 bases). The CDR3 covers 14 residues. Germline CDR1 is SEHNR and CDR2 is FQNEAQ (reference sequence). Trimming left V 11 bases short and J 5 bases short, with 16 bases between.

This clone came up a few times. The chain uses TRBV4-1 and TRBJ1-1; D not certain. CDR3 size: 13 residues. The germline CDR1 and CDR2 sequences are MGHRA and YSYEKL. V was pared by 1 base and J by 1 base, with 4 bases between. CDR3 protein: CASSQVANTEAFF. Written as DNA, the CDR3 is TGCGCCAGCAGCCAAGTGGCGAACACTGAAGCTTTCTTT.

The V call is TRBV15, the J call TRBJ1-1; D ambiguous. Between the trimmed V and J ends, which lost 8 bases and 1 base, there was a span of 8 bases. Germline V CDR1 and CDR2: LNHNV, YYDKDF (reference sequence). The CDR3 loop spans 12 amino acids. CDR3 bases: TGTGCCACCCTGACACCGAACACTGAAGCTTTCTTT. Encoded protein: CATLTPNTEAFF.

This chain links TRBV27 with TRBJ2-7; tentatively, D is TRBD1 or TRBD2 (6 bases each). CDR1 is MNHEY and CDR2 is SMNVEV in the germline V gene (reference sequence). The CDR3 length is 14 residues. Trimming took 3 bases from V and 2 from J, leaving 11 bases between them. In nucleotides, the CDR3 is TGTGCCAGCAGTTTCGCGGGACAACCCTACGAGCAGTACTTC. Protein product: CASSFAGQPYEQYF.

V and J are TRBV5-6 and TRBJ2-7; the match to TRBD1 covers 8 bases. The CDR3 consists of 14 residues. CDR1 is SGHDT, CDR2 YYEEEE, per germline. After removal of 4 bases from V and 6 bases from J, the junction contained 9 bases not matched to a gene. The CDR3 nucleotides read TGTGCCAGCAGCCCAGGGGGCGAAGGTTTCGAGCAGTACTTC. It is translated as CASSPGGEGFEQYF.

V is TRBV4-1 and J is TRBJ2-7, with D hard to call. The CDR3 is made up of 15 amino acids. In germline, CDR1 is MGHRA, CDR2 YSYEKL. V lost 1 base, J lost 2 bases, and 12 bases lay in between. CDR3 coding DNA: TGCGCCAGCAGCCAAGTGGAACGGCCGGCCTACGAGCAGTACTTC. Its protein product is CASSQVERPAYEQYF.

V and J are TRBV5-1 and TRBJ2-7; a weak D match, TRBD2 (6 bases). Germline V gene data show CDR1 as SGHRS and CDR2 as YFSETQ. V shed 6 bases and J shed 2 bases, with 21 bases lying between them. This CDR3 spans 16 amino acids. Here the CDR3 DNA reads TGCGCCAGCACGCCCGCGCGGGGAGGCCCCACCTACGAGCAGTACTTC. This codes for CASTPARGGPTYEQYF.

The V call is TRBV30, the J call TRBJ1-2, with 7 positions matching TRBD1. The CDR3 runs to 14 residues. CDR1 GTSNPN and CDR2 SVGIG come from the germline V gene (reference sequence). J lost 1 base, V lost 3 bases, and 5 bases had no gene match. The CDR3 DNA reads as TGTGCCTGGAGAGGGGACAGTAATAACTATGGCTACACCTTC. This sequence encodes CAWRGDSNNYGYTF.

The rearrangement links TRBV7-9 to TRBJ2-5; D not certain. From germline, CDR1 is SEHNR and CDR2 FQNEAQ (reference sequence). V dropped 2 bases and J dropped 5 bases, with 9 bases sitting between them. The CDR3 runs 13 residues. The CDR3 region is CASSLSPGETQYF. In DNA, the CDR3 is TGTGCCAGCAGCTTAAGCCCCGGGGAGACCCAGTACTTC.

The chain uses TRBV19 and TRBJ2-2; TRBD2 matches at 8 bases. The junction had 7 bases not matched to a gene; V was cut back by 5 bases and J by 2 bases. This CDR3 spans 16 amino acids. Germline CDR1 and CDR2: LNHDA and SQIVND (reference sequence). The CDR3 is CASSSFLAGNTGELFF. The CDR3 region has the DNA TGTGCCAGTAGTTCCTTTCTAGCGGGCAACACCGGGGAGCTGTTTTTT.

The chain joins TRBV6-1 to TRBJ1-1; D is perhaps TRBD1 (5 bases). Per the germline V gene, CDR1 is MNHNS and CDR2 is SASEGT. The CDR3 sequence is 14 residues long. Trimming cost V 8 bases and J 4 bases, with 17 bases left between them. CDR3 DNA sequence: TGTGCCAGCTTACCTACAGTAGGGGTCACTGAAGCTTTCTTT. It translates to CASLPTVGVTEAFF.

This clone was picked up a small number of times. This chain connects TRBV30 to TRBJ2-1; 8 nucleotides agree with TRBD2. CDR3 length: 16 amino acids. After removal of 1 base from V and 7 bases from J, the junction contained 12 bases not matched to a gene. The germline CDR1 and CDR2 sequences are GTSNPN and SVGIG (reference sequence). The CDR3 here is CAWSDAGREDGNEQFF. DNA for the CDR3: TGTGCCTGGAGTGACGCCGGGAGGGAGGACGGGAATGAGCAGTTCTTC.

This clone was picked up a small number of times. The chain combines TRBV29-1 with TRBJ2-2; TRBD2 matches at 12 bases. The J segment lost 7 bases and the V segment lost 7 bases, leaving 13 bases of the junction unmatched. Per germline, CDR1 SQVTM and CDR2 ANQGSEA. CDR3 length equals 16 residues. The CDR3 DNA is TGCAGCGCCACCGGGACTAGCGGGTGGCGGGGCGGGGAGCTGTTTTTT. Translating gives CSATGTSGWRGGELFF.

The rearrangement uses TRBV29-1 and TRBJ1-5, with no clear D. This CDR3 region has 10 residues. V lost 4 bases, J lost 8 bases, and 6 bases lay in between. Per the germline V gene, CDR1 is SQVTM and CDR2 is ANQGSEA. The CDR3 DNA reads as TGCAGCGTTGGACCCAAGCCCCAGCATTTT. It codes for CSVGPKPQHF.

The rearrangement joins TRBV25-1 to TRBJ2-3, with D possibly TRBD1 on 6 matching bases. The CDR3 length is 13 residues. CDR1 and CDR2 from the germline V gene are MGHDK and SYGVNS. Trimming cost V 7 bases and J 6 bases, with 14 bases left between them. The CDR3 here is CASTGTPVDTQYF. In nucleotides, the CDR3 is TGTGCCAGCACTGGGACACCCGTGGATACGCAGTATTTT.

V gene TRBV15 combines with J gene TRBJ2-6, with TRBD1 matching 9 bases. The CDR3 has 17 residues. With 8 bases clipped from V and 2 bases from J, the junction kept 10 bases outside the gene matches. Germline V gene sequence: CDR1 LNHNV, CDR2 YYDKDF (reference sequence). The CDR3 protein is CATRKWTGDPGANVLTF. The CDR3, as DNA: TGTGCCACCCGAAAGTGGACAGGGGACCCTGGGGCCAACGTCCTGACTTTC.

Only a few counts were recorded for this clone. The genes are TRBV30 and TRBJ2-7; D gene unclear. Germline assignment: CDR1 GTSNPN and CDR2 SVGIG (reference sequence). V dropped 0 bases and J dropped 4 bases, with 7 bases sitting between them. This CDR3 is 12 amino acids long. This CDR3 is CAWSVSLYEQYF. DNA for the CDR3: TGTGCCTGGAGTGTTAGTTTGTACGAGCAGTACTTC.

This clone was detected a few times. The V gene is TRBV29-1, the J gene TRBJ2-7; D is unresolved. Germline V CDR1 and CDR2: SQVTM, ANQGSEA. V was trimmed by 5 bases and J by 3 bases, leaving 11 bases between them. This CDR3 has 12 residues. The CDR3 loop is CSVIFSDYEQYF. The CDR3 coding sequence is TGCAGCGTTATTTTCTCCGACTACGAGCAGTACTTC.

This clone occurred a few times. CDR3 sequence: CASSRVGREQYF. CDR3 DNA sequence: TGTGCCAGCAGCCGGGTGGGGCGCGAGCAGTACTTC. The genes are TRBV7-9 and TRBJ2-7, with D possibly matching TRBD1 (5 bases). Germline V lookup: CDR1 SEHNR, CDR2 FQNEAQ (reference sequence). The CDR3 runs 12 residues. The V end was cut by 5 bases, the J end by 6 bases, with 11 bases between.

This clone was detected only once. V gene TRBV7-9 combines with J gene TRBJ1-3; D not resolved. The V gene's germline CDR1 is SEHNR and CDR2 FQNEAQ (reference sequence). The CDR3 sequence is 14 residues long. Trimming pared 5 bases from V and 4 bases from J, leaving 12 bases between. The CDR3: CASSTSGLGNTIYF. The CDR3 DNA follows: TGTGCCAGCAGCACCTCTGGACTGGGAAACACCATATATTTT.

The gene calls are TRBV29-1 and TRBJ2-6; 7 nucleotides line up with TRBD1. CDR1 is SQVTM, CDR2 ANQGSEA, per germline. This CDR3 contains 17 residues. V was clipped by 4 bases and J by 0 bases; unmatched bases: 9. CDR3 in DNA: TGCAGCGTTGTCCGACAGGGCAGCAGCTCTGGGGCCAACGTCCTGACTTTC. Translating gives CSVVRQGSSSGANVLTF.

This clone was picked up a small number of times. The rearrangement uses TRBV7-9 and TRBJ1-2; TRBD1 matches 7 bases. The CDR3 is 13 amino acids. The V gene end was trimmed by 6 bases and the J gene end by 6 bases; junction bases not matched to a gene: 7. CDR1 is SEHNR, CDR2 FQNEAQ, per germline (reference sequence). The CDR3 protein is CASSRGTVDGYTF. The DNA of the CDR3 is TGTGCCAGCAGTCGGGGGACAGTGGATGGCTACACCTTC. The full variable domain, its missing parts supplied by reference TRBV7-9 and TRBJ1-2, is DTGVSQNPRHKITKRGQNVTFRCDPISEHNRLYWYRQTLGQGPEFLTYFQNEAQLEKSRLLSDRFSAERPKGSFSTLEIQRTEQGDSAMYLCASSRGTVDGYTFGSGTRLTVV.

Here the CDR3 DNA reads TGTGCCAGCAGCGACGGGACTAGCGGGAGTTTCTACGAGCAGTACTTC. Translated, it gives CASSDGTSGSFYEQYF. The chain uses TRBV9 and TRBJ2-7; TRBD2 matches at 14 bases. V shed 3 bases, J shed 3 bases, and the junction held 5 bases outside the gene matches. In germline, CDR1 is SGDLS, CDR2 YYNGEE. The CDR3 has 16 residues. The entire variable domain, with the rest obtained from reference TRBV9 and TRBJ2-7, is as follows: DSGVTQTPKHLITATGQRVTLRCSPRSGDLSVYWYQQSLDQGLQFLIQYYNGEERAKGNILERFSAQQFPDLHSELNLSSLELGDSALYFCASSDGTSGSFYEQYFGPGTRLTVT.

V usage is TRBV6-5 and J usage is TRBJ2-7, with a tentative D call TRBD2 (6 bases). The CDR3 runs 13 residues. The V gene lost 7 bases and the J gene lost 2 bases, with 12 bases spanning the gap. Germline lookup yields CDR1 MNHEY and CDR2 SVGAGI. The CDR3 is CASTGDSTYEQYF. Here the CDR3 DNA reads TGTGCCAGCACTGGGGACTCGACCTACGAGCAGTACTTC.

The CDR3 loop reads CASSLAGLSYNEQFF. CDR3 DNA: TGTGCCAGCAGTCTAGCGGGACTATCTTACAATGAGCAGTTCTTC. The chain couples TRBV21-1 to TRBJ2-1; TRBD2, the table's D call, lacks a check against the DNA. TRBV21-1 has pseudogene status. The CDR3 loop spans 15 amino acids.

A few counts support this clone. CDR3 nucleotide sequence: TGTGCCAGCAGCTACAAGTATAGCAATCAGCCCCAGCATTTT. Amino acid sequence: CASSYKYSNQPQHF. The rearrangement links TRBV5-6 to TRBJ1-5, with D unclear. Germline V CDR1 and CDR2: SGHDT, YYEEEE. Trimming removed 3 bases from V and 0 bases from J, with 7 bases in between. This CDR3 is 14 amino acids long.